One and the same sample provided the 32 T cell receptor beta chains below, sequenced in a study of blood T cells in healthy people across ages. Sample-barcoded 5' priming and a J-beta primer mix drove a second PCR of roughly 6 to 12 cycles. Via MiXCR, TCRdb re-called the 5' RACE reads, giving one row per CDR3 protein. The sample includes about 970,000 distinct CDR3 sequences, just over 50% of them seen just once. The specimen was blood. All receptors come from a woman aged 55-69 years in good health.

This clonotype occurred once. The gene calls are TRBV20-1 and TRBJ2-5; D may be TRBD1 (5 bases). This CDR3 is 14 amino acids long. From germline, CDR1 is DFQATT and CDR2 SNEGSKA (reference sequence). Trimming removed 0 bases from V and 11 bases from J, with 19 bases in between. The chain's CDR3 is CSARDPGHAYEQYF. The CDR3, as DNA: TGCAGTGCTAGAGATCCAGGACACGCCTATGAGCAGTACTTC.

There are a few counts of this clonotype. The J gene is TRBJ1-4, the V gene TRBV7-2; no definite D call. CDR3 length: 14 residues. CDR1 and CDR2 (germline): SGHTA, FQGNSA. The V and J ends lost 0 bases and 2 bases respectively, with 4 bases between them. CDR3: CASSLAWTNEKLFF. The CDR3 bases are TGTGCCAGCAGCTTAGCCTGGACTAATGAAAAACTGTTTTTT.

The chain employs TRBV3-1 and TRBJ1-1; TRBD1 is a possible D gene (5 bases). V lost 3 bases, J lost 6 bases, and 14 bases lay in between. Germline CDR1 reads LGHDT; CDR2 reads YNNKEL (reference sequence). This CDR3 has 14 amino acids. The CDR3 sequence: CASSQKRQKSEAFF. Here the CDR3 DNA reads TGTGCCAGCAGCCAGAAACGACAGAAATCTGAAGCTTTCTTT.

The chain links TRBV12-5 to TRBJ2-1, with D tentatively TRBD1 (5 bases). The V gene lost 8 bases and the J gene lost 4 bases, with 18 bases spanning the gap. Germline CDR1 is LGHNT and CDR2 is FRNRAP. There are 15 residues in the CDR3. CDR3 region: CASSVGGAAYNEQFF. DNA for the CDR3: TGTGCTAGTTCCGTAGGTGGGGCGGCATACAATGAGCAGTTCTTC.

For the CDR3, the DNA is TGTGCCAGCAGTTACACGGGACTATCCTTGGGCTACGAGCAGTACTTC. It specifies CASSYTGLSLGYEQYF. This chain connects TRBV6-2 or TRBV6-3 to TRBJ2-7; the match to TRBD2 covers 7 bases. Germline-derived CDR1 and CDR2 are MNHEY and SVGEGT. This CDR3 has 16 residues. V was pared by 2 bases and J by 3 bases, with 10 bases of the junction left unmatched.

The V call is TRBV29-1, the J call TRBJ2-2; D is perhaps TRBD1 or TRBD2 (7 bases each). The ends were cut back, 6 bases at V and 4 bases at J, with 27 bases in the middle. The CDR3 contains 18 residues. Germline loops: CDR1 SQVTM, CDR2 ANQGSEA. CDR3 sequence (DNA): TGCAGCGTCGGGGAGGGGTCTGGTAGGGGGCTTAGCACCGGGGAGCTGTTTTTT. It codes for CSVGEGSGRGLSTGELFF.

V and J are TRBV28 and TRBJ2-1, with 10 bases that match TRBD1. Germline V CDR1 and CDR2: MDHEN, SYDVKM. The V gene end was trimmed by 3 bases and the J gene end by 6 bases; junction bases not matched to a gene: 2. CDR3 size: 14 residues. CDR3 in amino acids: CASSLGTGVNEQFF. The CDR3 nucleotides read TGTGCCAGCAGTTTGGGGACAGGGGTCAATGAGCAGTTCTTC.

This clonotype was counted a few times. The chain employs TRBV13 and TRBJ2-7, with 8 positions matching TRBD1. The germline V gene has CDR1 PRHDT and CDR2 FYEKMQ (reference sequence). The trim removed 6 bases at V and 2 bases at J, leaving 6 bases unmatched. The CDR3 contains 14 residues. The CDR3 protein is CASRHTGGTYEQYF. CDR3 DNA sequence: TGTGCCAGCAGACATACAGGGGGAACCTACGAGCAGTACTTC.

The CDR3 DNA reads TGTGCCAGCAGTTTATGGGGCACTGAAGCTTTCTTT. It translates to CASSLWGTEAFF. The rearrangement joins TRBV12-3 or TRBV12-4 to TRBJ1-1; D is ambiguous. V was pared by 2 bases and J by 4 bases, with 5 bases between. The CDR3 runs 12 residues.

CDR3 amino acids: CSSPGSYGYTF. CDR3 bases: TGCAGTTCTCCCGGTTCCTATGGCTACACCTTC. V usage is TRBV20-1 and J usage is TRBJ1-2; D unclear. There are 11 residues in the CDR3. The germline V gene has CDR1 DFQATT and CDR2 SNEGSKA (reference sequence). Trimming pared 8 bases from V and 4 bases from J, leaving 11 bases between.

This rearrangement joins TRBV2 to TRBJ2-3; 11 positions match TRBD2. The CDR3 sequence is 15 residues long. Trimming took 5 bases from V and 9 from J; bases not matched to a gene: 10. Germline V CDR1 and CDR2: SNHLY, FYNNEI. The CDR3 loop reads CASSKLAGEAGTQYF. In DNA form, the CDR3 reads TGTGCCAGCAGTAAACTAGCGGGAGAAGCCGGAACGCAGTATTTT. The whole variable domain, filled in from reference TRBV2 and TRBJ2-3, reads EPEVTQTPSHQVTQMGQEVILRCVPISNHLYFYWYRQILGQKVEFLVSFYNNEISEKSEIFDDQFSVERPDGSNFTLKIRSTKLEDSAMYFCASSKLAGEAGTQYFGPGTRLTVL.

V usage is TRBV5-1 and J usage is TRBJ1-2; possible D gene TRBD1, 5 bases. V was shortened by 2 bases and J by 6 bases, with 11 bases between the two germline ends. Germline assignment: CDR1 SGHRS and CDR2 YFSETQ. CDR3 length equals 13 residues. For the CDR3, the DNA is TGCGCCAGCAGCTTTGGGACTTATGATGGCTACACCTTC. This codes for CASSFGTYDGYTF. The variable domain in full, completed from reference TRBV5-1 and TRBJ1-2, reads KAGVTQTPRYLIKTRGQQVTLSCSPISGHRSVSWYQQTPGQGLQFLFEYFSETQRNKGNFPGRFSGRQFSNSRSEMNVSTLELGDSALYLCASSFGTYDGYTFGSGTRLTVV.

The CDR3 bases are TGCAGCGTATCTTGGGGGCAAGAGACCCAGTACTTC. Protein: CSVSWGQETQYF. The chain combines TRBV29-1 with TRBJ2-5, with D possibly being TRBD1 or TRBD2 (5 bases each). The germline V gene has CDR1 SQVTM and CDR2 ANQGSEA. The CDR3 consists of 12 residues. Trimming took 6 bases from V and 2 from J, leaving 10 bases between them.

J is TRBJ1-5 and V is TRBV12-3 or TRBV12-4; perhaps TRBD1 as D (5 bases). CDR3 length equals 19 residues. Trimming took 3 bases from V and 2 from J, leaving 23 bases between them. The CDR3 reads CASSFVGSREGYGNQPQHF. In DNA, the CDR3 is TGTGCCAGCAGTTTCGTGGGCTCTAGGGAGGGGTATGGCAATCAGCCCCAGCATTTT.

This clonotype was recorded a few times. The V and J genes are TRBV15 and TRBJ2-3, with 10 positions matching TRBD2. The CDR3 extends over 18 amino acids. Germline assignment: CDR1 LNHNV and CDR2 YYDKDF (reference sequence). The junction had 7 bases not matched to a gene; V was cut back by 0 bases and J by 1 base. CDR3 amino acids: CATSRDHKLAGRTDTQYF. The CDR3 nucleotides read TGTGCCACCAGCAGAGATCACAAACTAGCGGGGCGCACAGATACGCAGTATTTT.

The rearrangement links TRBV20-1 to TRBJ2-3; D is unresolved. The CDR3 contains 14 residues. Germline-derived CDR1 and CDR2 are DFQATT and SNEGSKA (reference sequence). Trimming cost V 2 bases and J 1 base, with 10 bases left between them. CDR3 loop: CSARMGIGTDTQYF. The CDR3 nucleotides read TGCAGTGCTAGAATGGGGATCGGCACAGATACGCAGTATTTT.

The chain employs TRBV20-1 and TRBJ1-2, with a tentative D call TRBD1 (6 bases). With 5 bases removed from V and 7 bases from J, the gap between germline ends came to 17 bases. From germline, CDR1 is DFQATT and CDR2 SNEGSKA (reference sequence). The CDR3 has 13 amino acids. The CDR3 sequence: CSAPDRWKGGYTF. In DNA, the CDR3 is TGCAGTGCTCCTGACAGGTGGAAGGGTGGCTACACCTTC.

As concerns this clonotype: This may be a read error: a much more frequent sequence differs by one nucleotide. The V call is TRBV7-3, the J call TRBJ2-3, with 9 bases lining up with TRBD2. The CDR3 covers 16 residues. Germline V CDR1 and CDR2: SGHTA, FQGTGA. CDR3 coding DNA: TGTGCCAGCAGCTTAGGTCATAGCGGGAGCATAGATACGCAGTATTTT. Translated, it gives CASSLGHSGSIDTQYF.

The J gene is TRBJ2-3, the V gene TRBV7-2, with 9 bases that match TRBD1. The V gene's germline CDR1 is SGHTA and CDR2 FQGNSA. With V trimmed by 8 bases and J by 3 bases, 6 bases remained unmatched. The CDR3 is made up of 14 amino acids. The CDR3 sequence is CASLRDRATDTQYF. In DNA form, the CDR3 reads TGTGCCAGCCTACGGGACAGGGCGACAGATACGCAGTATTTT.

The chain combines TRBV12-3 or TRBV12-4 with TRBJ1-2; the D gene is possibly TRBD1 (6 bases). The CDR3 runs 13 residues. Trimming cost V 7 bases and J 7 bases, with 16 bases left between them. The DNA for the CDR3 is TGTGCCAGCACGACCCGACAGGCGATTGGCTACACCTTC. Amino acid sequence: CASTTRQAIGYTF.

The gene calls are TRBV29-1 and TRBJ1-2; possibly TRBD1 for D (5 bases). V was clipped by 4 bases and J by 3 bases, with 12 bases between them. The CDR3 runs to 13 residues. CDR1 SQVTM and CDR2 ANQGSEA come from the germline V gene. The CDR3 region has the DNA TGCAGCGTTGTCAGTTTGACAGACTATGGCTACACCTTC. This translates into CSVVSLTDYGYTF.

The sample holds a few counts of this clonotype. The CDR3 loop is CASSPPQGLAGEQFF. CDR3 nucleotides: TGTGCCAGCAGTCCACCCCAGGGACTAGCGGGTGAGCAGTTCTTC. V gene TRBV12-3 or TRBV12-4 combines with J gene TRBJ2-1; 12 bases are shared with TRBD2. With 5 bases clipped from V and 9 bases from J, the junction kept 8 bases outside the gene matches. CDR3 length: 15 amino acids.

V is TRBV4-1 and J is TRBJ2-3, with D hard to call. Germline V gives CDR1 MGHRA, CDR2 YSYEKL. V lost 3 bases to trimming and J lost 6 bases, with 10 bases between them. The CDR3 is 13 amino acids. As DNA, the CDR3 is TGCGCCAGCAGCCATGATGTTTCGGATACGCAGTATTTT. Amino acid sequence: CASSHDVSDTQYF.

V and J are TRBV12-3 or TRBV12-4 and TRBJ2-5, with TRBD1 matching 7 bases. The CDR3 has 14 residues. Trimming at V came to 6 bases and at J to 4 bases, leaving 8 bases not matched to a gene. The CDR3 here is CASRENTGVETQYF. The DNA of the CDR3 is TGTGCCAGCAGAGAGAATACAGGGGTAGAGACCCAGTACTTC.

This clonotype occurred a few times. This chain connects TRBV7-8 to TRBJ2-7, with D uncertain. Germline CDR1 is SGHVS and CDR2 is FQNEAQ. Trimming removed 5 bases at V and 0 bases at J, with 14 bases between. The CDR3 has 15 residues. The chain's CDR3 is CASSRHRLSSYEQYF. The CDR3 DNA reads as TGTGCCAGCAGCCGACACAGACTGAGCTCCTACGAGCAGTACTTC.

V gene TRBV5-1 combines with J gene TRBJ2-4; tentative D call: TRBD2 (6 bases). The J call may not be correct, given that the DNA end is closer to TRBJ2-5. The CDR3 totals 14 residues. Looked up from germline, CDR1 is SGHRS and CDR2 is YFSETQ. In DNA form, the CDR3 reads TGCGCCAGCAGCTTTGCGGGAACGGTAGAGACCCAGTACTTC. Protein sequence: CASSFAGTVETQYF.

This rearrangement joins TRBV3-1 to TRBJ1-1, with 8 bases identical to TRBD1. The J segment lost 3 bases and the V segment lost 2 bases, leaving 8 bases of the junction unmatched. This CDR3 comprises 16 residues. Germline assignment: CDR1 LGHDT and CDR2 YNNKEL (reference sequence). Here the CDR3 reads CASSQTGGGVDTEAFF. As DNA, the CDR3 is TGTGCCAGCAGCCAAACAGGGGGAGGAGTGGACACTGAAGCTTTCTTT.

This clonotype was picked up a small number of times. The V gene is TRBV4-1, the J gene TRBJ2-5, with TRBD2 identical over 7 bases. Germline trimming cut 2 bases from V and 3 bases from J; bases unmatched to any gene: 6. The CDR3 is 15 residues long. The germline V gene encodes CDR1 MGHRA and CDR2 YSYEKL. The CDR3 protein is CASSQPRLAEETQYF. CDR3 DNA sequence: TGCGCCAGCAGCCAACCTAGACTAGCAGAAGAGACCCAGTACTTC.

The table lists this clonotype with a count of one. The CDR3 here is CASSLVTVETQYF. The CDR3 bases are TGCGCCAGCAGCTTGGTGACAGTAGAGACCCAGTACTTC. The genes are TRBV5-1 and TRBJ2-5; weak D call: TRBD1 (5 bases). Trimming cost V 0 bases and J 4 bases, with 7 bases left between them. This CDR3 region has 13 residues. CDR1 is SGHRS, CDR2 YFSETQ, per germline.

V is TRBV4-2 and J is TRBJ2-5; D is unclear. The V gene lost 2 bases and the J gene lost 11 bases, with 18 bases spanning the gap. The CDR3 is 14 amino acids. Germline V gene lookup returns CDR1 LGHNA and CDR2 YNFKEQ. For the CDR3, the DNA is TGTGCCAGCAGCCAAAGTTGGTCGGGCAATGAGCAGTACTTC. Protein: CASSQSWSGNEQYF.

DNA of the CDR3: TGTGCCAGCAGCAATAGCGGGAGGCCGATCCACGGGCAGTACTTC. Translated, it gives CASSNSGRPIHGQYF. The chain combines TRBV7-2 with TRBJ2-7, with 10 bases matching TRBD2. Trimming cost V 5 bases and J 9 bases; bases outside gene matches: 13. This CDR3 spans 15 amino acids. Germline values: CDR1 SGHTA, CDR2 FQGNSA.

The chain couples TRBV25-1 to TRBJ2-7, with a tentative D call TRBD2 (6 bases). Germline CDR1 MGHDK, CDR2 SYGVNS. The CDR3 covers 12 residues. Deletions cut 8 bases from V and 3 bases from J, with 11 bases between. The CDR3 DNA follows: TGTGCCAGCCCTCGGAGGGGCTACGAGCAGTACTTC. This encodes CASPRRGYEQYF.